This TCR beta chain was captured in a study of follicular helper T cells after annual influenza vaccination. Time point indicated: 2014-2015 season, 7 days after vaccination. Germline V gene data show CDR1 as GTSNPN and CDR2 as SVGIG (reference sequence). This CDR3 is built from 14 residues. Trimming left V 1 base short and J 6 bases short, with 15 bases between. Sequenced by immunoSEQ multiplex PCR; TCRdb stores in-frame clones only, minus some. The repertoire has about 16,000 clones, roughly 83% of them found once; the top ten carry approximately 1.3%. The chain links TRBV30 to TRBJ2-5, with D perhaps matching TRBD2 (6 bases). The receptor comes from an adult who received the influenza vaccine. The sample was CXCR5+ CD38- circulating T follicular helper cells from blood, taken 7 days after influenza vaccination. Subset defined: circulating Tfh, non-naive CD4+CXCR5+PD-1+ (ICOS+CD38+ or ICOS-CD38-). CDR3 DNA: TGTGCCTGGAGTGCCGTGGGGGGTTCAAAGACCCAGTACTTC. It encodes CAWSAVGGSKTQYF.